The entry that follows covers one TCR beta chain sequence. The entry originates in a study of cytomegalovirus exposure and HLA in healthy donors. Researchers ran the PCR with 60 Vbeta and 13 Jbeta primers. Data came from immunoSEQ multiplex PCR; TCRdb stores just in-frame clones and leaves some out. Found here are approximately 200,000 clones, 82% of them singletons; the top ten hold 6% to 8%. The CDR3 spans 16 residues. V was trimmed by 1 base and J by 7 bases, leaving 14 bases between them. Germline V CDR1 and CDR2: SGHTA, FQGNSA. This sequence joins TRBV7-2 and TRBJ1-6; D remains unclear. The TCR originated in a woman aged 50 to 60 in good health and CMV-seropositive. Material for sequencing was PBMCs. The CDR3 sequence is CASSLDGPGNNSPLHF. The CDR3, as DNA: TGTGCCAGCAGCTTAGATGGGCCGGGAAACAATTCACCCCTCCACTTT.